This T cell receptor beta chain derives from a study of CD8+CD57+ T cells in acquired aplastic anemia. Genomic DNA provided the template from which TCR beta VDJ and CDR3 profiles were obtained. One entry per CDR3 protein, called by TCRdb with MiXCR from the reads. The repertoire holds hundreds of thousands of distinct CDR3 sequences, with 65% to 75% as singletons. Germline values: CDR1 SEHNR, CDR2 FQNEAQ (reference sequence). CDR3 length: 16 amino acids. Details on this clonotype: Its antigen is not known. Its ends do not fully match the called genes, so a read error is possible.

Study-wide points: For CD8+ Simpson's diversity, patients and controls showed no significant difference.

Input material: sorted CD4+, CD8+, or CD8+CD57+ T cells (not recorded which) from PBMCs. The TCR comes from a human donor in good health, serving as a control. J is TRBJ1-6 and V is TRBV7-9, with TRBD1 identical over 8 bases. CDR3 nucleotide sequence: TGCGCCAGCCGCGCTACAGGGGGTTCGGAAAATTCACCCCTCCACTTT. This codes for CASRATGGSENSPLHF. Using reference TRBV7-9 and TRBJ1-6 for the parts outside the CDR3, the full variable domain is DTGVSQNPRHKITKRGQNVTFRCDPISEHNRLYWYRQTLGQGPEFLTYFQNEAQLEKSRLLSDRFSAERPKGSFSTLEIQRTEQGDSAMYLCASRATGGSENSPLHFGNGTRLTVT.